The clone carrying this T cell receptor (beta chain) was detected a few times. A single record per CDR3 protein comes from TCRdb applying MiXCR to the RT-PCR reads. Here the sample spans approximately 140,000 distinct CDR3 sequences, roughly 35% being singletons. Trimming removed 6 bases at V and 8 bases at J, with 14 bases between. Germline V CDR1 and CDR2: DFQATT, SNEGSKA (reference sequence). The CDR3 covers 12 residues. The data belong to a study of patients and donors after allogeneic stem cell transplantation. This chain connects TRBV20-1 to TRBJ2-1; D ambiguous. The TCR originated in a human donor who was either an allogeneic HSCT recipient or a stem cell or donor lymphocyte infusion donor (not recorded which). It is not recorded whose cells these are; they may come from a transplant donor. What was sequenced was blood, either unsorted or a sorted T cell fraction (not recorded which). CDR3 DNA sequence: TGCAGTGCGCCGCTGCTGGCTCATGAGCAGTTCTTC. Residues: CSAPLLAHEQFF.